Following are 15 T cell receptor beta chains from one sample sequenced in a study of CD8 T cells in Susac syndrome. RNA was extracted with the RNeasy kit, and a quantity of about 0.45 to 1 ug was reverse transcribed using random hexamers. Each CDR3 protein is one row after TCRdb ran MiXCR on the immunoSEQ multiplex PCR reads. The sample has fewer than 150,000 distinct CDR3 sequences, 90% to 95% seen once; the top ten hold 0.09% to 0.15%. Material: CD4+ T cells from PBMCs. The receptors shown here come from a human donor in good health.

In this sample, this clonotype turned up once. Germline and junction disagree at one end, which may indicate a read error. CDR3 amino acids: CASSIETASGSTLF. The CDR3, as DNA: TGTGCCAGTAGTATAGAAACGGCTAGCGGGAGTACGCTCTTC. The chain combines TRBV19 with TRBJ2-1; 10 bases agree with TRBD2. The CDR3 covers 14 residues. Per germline, CDR1 LNHDA and CDR2 SQIVND (reference sequence).

CDR3 bases: TGCGCCAGCAGCTTGGCCATAGCGGTGGGGGTAGAGACCCAGTACTTC. Protein sequence: CASSLAIAVGVETQYF. J is TRBJ2-5 and V is TRBV5-1; tentatively, D is TRBD2 (6 bases). This CDR3 comprises 16 residues. Trimming stripped 0 bases from V and 4 bases from J, with 16 bases between. Germline lookup yields CDR1 SGHRS and CDR2 YFSETQ.

The chain links TRBV6-6 to TRBJ1-2, with 7 bases fitting TRBD1. The CDR3 covers 14 residues. Germline V gene data show CDR1 as MNHNY and CDR2 as SVGAGI (reference sequence). Trimming removed 2 bases from V and 4 bases from J; junction bases left unmatched: 4. This CDR3 reads CASSYPDRAYGYTF. The CDR3 nucleotides read TGTGCCAGCAGTTACCCCGACAGGGCCTATGGCTACACCTTC.

The chain combines TRBV29-1 with TRBJ2-1; 8 bases fit TRBD1. Trimming cost V 6 bases and J 2 bases; bases outside gene matches: 6. The CDR3 covers 14 residues. The V gene's germline CDR1 is SQVTM and CDR2 ANQGSEA. The CDR3 here is CSVTGTGAYNEQFF. DNA for the CDR3: TGCAGCGTCACCGGGACAGGAGCCTACAATGAGCAGTTCTTC.

CDR3 bases: TGTGCCAGCAGACAGACAGGGGTGAATGGCTACACCTTC. Translating it yields CASRQTGVNGYTF. The chain carries TRBV6-4 and TRBJ1-2, with TRBD1 identical over 8 bases. Trimming removed 6 bases from V and 6 bases from J; junction bases left unmatched: 6. The germline V gene encodes CDR1 MRHNA and CDR2 SNTAGT. CDR3 length: 13 amino acids.

This chain links TRBV3-1 with TRBJ2-5; perhaps TRBD2 as D (5 bases). CDR3 length: 13 amino acids. Trimming cost V 6 bases and J 5 bases, with 13 bases left between them. Germline V lookup: CDR1 LGHDT, CDR2 YNNKEL (reference sequence). CDR3 region: CASRSGNGETQYF. The CDR3 DNA reads as TGTGCCAGCAGATCGGGGAACGGGGAGACCCAGTACTTC.

In this sample, this clonotype turned up once. The CDR3 spells CASRTSGHYEQYF. In DNA form, the CDR3 reads TGTGCCAGCAGGACATCGGGCCACTACGAGCAGTACTTC. This chain uses TRBV27 with TRBJ2-7, with D unclear. The V gene's germline CDR1 is MNHEY and CDR2 SMNVEV (reference sequence). With 6 bases removed from V and 3 bases from J, the gap between germline ends came to 12 bases. The CDR3 is made up of 13 amino acids.

The chain couples TRBV20-1 to TRBJ1-5; D may be TRBD1 (5 bases). The CDR3 runs 14 residues. Germline V CDR1 and CDR2: DFQATT, SNEGSKA (reference sequence). The germline V and J ends were trimmed by 3 bases and 3 bases, with 12 bases remaining between them. In DNA form, the CDR3 reads TGCAGTGCTAGTAGGGGACCGAACAATCAGCCCCAGCATTTT. This encodes CSASRGPNNQPQHF.

The chain joins TRBV9 to TRBJ2-1, with D perhaps assigned TRBD1 or TRBD2 (5 bases each). V was cut by 0 bases and J by 6 bases, with 16 bases left in between. The length of the CDR3 is 16 residues. The germline gives CDR1 SGDLS, CDR2 YYNGEE. CDR3 protein: CASSVVGTQTSNEQFF. CDR3 nucleotides: TGTGCCAGCAGCGTAGTAGGGACCCAGACCTCCAATGAGCAGTTCTTC.

The chain recombines TRBV29-1 with TRBJ1-2; 7 positions match TRBD1. The CDR3 is 12 amino acids. Germline CDR1 SQVTM, CDR2 ANQGSEA. The V gene end was trimmed by 4 bases and the J gene end by 4 bases; junction bases not matched to a gene: 3. Here the CDR3 DNA reads TGCAGCGTTGTAGGACAGGTCTATGGCTACACCTTC. This gives the protein CSVVGQVYGYTF. Using reference TRBV29-1 and TRBJ1-2 for the parts outside the CDR3, the full variable domain is SAVISQKPSRDICQRGTSLTIQCQVDSQVTMMFWYRQQPGQSLTLIATANQGSEATYESGFVIDKFPISRPNLTFSTLTVSNMSPEDSSIYLCSVVGQVYGYTFGSGTRLTVV.

The V call is TRBV7-2, the J call TRBJ1-5; 8 positions agree with TRBD1. This CDR3 spans 16 amino acids. The ends lost 5 bases at V and 4 bases at J; junction bases unmatched: 10. CDR1 is SGHTA, CDR2 FQGNSA, per germline. The CDR3 nucleotides are TGTGCCAGCAGCCCTGGGGGGGACAGGAGTAATCAGCCCCAGCATTTT. Translation gives CASSPGGDRSNQPQHF.

The chain has TRBV5-1 and TRBJ1-1; D is uncertain. V was cut by 5 bases and J by 5 bases, with 13 bases left in between. Germline V gene lookup returns CDR1 SGHRS and CDR2 YFSETQ. CDR3 size: 13 residues. The CDR3 here is CASRPDTGTEAFF. CDR3 nucleotide sequence: TGCGCCAGCAGACCAGATACGGGGACTGAAGCTTTCTTT.

This sequence joins TRBV29-1 and TRBJ2-3; D gene uncertain. The CDR3 extends over 11 amino acids. The germline gives CDR1 SQVTM, CDR2 ANQGSEA. V dropped 8 bases and J dropped 1 base, with 7 bases sitting between them. CDR3 sequence reads: CSIRGTDTQYF. The CDR3 DNA reads as TGCAGCATCCGGGGCACAGATACGCAGTATTTT.

The V call is TRBV12-3 or TRBV12-4, the J call TRBJ2-1; no clear D gene. V gave up 2 bases and J gave up 7 bases, with 9 bases separating them. The CDR3 runs to 13 residues. CDR3 sequence (DNA): TGTGCCAGCAGTTTATTAGGCCTGAATGAGCAGTTCTTC. This sequence encodes CASSLLGLNEQFF.

The CDR3 loop reads CASSYRLAGGGTGELFF. In nucleotides, the CDR3 is TGCGCCAGCAGCTACAGACTAGCGGGAGGAGGCACCGGGGAGCTGTTTTTT. The chain uses TRBV5-1 and TRBJ2-2; 13 nucleotides agree with TRBD2. The CDR3 loop spans 17 amino acids. V lost 3 bases and J lost 4; bases outside the gene matches: 6. Germline CDR1 is SGHRS and CDR2 is YFSETQ.